One and the same sample provided the 7 T cell receptor beta chains below, sequenced in a study of cytomegalovirus exposure and HLA in healthy donors. PCR employed 60 Vbeta and 13 Jbeta primers. Some clones are missing from TCRdb's copy, which holds only in-frame ones; the method was immunoSEQ multiplex PCR. The sample holds 150,000 to 200,000 clones, 80% to 90% seen once. Source material: PBMCs. Every receptor here comes from a man aged 18 to 29 in good health and CMV-seropositive.

The J gene is TRBJ2-5, the V gene TRBV29-1, with 9 bases lining up with TRBD2. V lost 6 bases to trimming and J lost 2 bases; unmatched junction nucleotides: 4. CDR3 length: 13 amino acids. Germline V gene sequence: CDR1 SQVTM, CDR2 ANQGSEA. CDR3 in DNA: TGCAGCGTCGGACTAGCGCGGCAAGAGACCCAGTACTTC. It is translated as CSVGLARQETQYF.

The chain links TRBV9 to TRBJ2-5, with 9 bases lining up with TRBD2. With the DNA end fitting TRBJ2-7 better, the J assignment may be wrong. CDR1 SGDLS and CDR2 YYNGEE come from the germline V gene. The CDR3 extends over 15 amino acids. The CDR3 loop is CASSVGSGGPYEQYF. As DNA, the CDR3 is TGTGCCAGCAGCGTAGGTAGCGGGGGCCCCTACGAGCAGTACTTC.

V usage is TRBV7-9 and J usage is TRBJ2-5; a possible D gene is TRBD2 (5 bases). Trimming took 8 bases from V and 1 from J, leaving 14 bases between them. The germline V gene encodes CDR1 SEHNR and CDR2 FQNEAQ (reference sequence). This CDR3 has 14 amino acids. CDR3 sequence reads: CASRTGSFQETQYF. CDR3 DNA: TGTGCCAGCCGGACGGGGTCCTTCCAAGAGACCCAGTACTTC.

V gene TRBV5-1 combines with J gene TRBJ2-3; 7 positions match TRBD2. The germline V gene has CDR1 SGHRS and CDR2 YFSETQ. The V gene end was trimmed by 4 bases and the J gene end by 1 base; junction bases not matched to a gene: 12. The CDR3 runs 17 residues. The CDR3 bases are TGCGCCAGCAGCCGGGGGGTTTGGGGCCGGGGCACAGATACGCAGTATTTT. Residues: CASSRGVWGRGTDTQYF.

The chain employs TRBV10-3 and TRBJ2-7; 8 nucleotides match TRBD1. This CDR3 has 14 residues. From germline, CDR1 is ENHRY and CDR2 SYGVKD. V lost 6 bases and J lost 2; bases outside the gene matches: 6. CDR3 in amino acids: CAIRRTGSPYEQYF. The CDR3, as DNA: TGTGCCATCAGACGGACAGGGAGCCCCTACGAGCAGTACTTC.

This chain joins TRBV27 and TRBJ2-7, with D perhaps TRBD2 (5 bases). The V gene's germline CDR1 is MNHEY and CDR2 SMNVEV (reference sequence). CDR3 length equals 15 residues. The ends were cut back, 3 bases at V and 3 bases at J, with 15 bases in the middle. The CDR3 loop reads CASSFWVSGGYEQYF. In nucleotides, the CDR3 is TGTGCCAGCAGTTTTTGGGTCAGCGGTGGCTACGAGCAGTACTTC.

The J gene is TRBJ1-3, the V gene TRBV9; no reliable D call. CDR3 size: 15 residues. Trimming left V 5 bases short and J 0 bases short, with 12 bases between. CDR1 SGDLS and CDR2 YYNGEE come from the germline V gene. The CDR3 sequence: CASSAAGSSGNTIYF. Here the CDR3 DNA reads TGTGCCAGCAGTGCCGCCGGGAGCTCTGGAAACACCATATATTTT.